This T cell receptor (beta chain) was captured by sequencing in a study of T-cell memory formation after mild COVID-19. Regarding the study as a whole: Later expanders leaned toward CD4+, whereas clones contracting from day 15 to 85 were balanced CD4/CD8. The pre-infection memory compartment contained some responding clones, suggesting cross-reactive memory joined.

This clonotype was detected a few times. Its specificity is not known. V was clipped by 2 bases and J by 7 bases; unmatched bases: 12. Germline CDR1 SGHDT, CDR2 YYEEEE. This CDR3 comprises 15 residues. TCRdb itself ran the 5' RACE reads through MiXCR, one entry per CDR3 protein. The profile covers roughly 52,000 distinct CDR3 sequences, with over 6.5% appearing a single time and approximately 1.5% taken by the ten largest. This chain connects TRBV5-6 to TRBJ2-7; 7 bases fit TRBD2. Input material: PBMCs or a T cell subset sorted from them (not recorded which). The receptor's source is a young man who had mild COVID-19 (a few samples of this study predate the infection). Cell type and time point are not known. CDR3 bases: TGTGCCAGCAGCTTCTCTCCTGGGAGGGTTCGGGAGCAGTACTTC. Amino acid sequence: CASSFSPGRVREQYF. The full variable domain, rest sourced from reference TRBV5-6 and TRBJ2-7, is DAGVTQSPTHLIKTRGQQVTLRCSPKSGHDTVSWYQQALGQGPQFIFQYYEEEERQRGNFPDRFSGHQFPNYSSELNVNALLLGDSALYLCASSFSPGRVREQYFGPGTRLTVT.